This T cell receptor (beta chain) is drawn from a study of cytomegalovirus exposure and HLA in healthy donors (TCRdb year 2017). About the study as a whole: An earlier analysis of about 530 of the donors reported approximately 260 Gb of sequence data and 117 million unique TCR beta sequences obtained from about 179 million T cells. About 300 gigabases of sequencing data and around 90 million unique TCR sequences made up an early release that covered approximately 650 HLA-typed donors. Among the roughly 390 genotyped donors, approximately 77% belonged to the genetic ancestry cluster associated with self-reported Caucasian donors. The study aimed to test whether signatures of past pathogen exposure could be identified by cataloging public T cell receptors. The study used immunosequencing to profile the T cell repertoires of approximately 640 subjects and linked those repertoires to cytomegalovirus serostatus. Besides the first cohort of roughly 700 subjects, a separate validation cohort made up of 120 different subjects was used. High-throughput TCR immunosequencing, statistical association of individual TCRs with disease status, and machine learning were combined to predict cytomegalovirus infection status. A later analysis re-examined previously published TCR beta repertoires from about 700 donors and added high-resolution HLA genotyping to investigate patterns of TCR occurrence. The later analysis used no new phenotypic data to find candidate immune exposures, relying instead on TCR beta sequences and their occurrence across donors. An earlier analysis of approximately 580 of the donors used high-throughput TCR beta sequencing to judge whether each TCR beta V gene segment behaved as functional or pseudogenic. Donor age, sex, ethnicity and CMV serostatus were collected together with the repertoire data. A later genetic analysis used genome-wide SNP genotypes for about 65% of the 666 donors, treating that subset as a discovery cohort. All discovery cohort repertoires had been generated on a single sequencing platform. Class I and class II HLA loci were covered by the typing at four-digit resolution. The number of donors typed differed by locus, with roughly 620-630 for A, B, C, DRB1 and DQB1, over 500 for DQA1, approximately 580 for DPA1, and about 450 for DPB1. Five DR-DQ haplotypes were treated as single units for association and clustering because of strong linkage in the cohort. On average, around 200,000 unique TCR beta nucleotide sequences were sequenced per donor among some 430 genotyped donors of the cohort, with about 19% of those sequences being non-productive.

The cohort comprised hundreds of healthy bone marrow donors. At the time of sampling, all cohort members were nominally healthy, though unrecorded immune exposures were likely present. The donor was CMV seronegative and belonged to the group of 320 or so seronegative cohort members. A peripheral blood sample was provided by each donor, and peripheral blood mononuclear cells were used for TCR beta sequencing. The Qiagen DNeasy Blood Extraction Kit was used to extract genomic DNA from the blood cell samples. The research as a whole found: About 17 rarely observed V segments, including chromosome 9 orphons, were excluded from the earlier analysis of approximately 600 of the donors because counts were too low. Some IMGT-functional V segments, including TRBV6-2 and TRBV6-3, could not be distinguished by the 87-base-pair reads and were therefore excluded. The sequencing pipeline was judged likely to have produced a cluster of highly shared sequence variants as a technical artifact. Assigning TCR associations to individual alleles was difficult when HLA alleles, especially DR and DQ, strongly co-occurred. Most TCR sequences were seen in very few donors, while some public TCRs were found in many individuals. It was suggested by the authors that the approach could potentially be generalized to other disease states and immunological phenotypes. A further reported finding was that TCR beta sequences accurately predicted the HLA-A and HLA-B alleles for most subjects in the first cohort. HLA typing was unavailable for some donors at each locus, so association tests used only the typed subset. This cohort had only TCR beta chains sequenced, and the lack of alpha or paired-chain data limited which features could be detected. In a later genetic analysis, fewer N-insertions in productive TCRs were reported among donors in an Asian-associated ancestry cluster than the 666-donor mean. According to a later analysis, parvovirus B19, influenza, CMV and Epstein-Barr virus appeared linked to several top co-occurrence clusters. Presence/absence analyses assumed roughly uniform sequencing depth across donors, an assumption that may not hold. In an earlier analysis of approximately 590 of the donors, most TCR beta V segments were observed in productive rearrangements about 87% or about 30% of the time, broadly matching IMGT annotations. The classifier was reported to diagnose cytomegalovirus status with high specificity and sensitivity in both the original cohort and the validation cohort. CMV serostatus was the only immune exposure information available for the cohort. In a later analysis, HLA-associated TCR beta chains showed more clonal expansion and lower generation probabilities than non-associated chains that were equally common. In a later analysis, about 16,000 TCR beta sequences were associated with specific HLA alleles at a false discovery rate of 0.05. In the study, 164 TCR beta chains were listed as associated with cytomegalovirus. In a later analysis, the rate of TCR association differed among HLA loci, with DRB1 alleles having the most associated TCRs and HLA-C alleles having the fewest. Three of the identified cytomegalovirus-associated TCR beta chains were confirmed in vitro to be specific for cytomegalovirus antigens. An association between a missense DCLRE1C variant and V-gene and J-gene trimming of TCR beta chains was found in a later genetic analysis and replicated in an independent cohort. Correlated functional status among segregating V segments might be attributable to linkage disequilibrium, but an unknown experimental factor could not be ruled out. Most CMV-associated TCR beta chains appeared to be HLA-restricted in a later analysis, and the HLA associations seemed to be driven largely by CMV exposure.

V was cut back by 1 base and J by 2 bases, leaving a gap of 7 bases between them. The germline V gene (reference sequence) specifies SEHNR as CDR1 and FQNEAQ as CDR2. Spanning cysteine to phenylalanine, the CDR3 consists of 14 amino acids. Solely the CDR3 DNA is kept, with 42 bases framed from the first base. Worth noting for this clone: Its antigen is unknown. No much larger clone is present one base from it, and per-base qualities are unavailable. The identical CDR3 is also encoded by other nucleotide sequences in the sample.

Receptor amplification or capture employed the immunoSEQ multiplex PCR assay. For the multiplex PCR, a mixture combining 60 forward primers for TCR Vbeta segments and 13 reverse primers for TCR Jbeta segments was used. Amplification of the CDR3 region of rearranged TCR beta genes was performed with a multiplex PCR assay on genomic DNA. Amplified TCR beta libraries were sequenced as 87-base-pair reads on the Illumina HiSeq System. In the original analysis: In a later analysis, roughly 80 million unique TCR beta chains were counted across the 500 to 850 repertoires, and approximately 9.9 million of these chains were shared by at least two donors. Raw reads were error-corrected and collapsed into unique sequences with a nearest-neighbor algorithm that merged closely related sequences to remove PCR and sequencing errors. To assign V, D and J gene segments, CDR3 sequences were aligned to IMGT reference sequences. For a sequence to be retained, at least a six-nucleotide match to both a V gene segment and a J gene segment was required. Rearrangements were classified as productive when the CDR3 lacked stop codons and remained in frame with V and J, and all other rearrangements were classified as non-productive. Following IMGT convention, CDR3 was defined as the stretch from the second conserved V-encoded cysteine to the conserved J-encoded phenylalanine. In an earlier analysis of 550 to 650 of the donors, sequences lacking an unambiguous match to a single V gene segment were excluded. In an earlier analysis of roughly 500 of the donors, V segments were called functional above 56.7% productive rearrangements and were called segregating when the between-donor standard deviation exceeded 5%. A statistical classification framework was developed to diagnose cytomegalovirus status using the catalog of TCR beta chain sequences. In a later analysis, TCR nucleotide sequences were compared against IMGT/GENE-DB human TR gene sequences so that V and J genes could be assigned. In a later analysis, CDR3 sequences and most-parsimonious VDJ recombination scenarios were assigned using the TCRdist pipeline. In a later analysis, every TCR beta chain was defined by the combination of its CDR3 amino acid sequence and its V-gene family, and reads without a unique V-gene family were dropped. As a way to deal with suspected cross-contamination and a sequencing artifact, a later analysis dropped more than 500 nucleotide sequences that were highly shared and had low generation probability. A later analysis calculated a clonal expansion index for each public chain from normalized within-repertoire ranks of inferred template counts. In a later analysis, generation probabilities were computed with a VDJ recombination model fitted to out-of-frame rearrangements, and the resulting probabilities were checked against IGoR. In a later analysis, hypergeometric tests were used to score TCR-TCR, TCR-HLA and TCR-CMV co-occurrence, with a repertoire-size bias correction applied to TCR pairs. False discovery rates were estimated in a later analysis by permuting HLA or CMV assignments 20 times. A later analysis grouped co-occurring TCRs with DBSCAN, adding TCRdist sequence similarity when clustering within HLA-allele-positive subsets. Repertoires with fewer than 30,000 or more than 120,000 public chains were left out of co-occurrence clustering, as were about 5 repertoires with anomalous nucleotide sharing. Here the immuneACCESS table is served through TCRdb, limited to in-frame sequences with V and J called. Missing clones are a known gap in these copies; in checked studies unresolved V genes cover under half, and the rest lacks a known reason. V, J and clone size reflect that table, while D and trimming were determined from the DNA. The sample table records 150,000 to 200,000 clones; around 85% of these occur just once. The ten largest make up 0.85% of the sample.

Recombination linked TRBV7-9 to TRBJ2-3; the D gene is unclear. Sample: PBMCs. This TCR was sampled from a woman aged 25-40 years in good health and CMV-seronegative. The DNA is TGTGCCAGCAGCTTAGGCCAGTACACAGATACGCAGTATTTT. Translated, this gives CASSLGQYTDTQYF.